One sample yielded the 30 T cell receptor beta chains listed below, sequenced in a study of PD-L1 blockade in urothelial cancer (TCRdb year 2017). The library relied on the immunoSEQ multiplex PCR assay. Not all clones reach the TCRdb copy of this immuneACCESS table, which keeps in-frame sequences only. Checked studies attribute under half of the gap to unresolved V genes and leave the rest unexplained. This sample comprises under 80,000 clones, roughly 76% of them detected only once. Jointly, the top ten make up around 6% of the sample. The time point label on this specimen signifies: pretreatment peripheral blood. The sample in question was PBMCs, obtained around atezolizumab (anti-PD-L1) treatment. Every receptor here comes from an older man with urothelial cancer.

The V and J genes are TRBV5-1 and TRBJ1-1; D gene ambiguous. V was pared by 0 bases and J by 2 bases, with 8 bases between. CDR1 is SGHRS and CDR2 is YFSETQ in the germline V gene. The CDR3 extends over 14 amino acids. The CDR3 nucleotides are TGCGCCAGCAGCTTGGGGCACATCAACACTGAAGCTTTCTTT. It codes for CASSLGHINTEAFF.

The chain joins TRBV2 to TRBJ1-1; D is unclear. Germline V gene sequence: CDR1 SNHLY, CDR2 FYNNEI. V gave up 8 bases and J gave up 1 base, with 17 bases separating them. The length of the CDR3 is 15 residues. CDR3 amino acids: CASGEYDISNTEAFF. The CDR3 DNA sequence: TGTGCCAGCGGCGAGTACGACATATCGAACACTGAAGCTTTCTTT.

Here the CDR3 DNA reads TGTGCCAGTAGAGAGGGGGGGGCTGGAAACACCATATATTTT. Protein product: CASREGGAGNTIYF. The rearrangement joins TRBV19 to TRBJ1-3, with D perhaps TRBD1 (6 bases). This CDR3 spans 14 amino acids. V was shortened by 6 bases and J by 2 bases, with 11 bases between the two germline ends. Germline CDR1 LNHDA, CDR2 SQIVND (reference sequence).

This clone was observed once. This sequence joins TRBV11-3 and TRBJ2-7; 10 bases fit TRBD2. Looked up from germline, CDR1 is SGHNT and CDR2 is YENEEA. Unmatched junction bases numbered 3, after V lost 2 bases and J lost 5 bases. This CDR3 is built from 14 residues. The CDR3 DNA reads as TGTGCCAGCAGCTTACAAGCGGGAGGGGACGAGCAGTACTTC. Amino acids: CASSLQAGGDEQYF. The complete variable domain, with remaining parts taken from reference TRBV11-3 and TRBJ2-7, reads EAGVVQSPRYKIIEKKQPVAFWCNPISGHNTLYWYLQNLGQGPELLIRYENEEAVDDSQLPKDRFSAERLKGVDSTLKIQPAELGDSAVYLCASSLQAGGDEQYFGPGTRLTVT.

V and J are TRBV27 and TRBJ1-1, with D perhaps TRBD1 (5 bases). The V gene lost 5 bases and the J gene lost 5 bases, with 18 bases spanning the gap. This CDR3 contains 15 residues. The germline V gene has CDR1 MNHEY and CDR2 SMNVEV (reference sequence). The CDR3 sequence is CASSPGVAGQTEAFF. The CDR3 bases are TGTGCCAGCAGTCCCGGGGTCGCGGGGCAGACTGAAGCTTTCTTT.

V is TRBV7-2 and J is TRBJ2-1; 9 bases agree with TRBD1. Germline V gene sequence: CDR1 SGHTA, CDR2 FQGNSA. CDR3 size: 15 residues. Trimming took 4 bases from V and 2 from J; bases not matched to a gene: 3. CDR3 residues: CASSYDRGAYNEQFF. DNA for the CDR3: TGTGCCAGCAGCTACGACAGGGGGGCCTACAATGAGCAGTTCTTC.

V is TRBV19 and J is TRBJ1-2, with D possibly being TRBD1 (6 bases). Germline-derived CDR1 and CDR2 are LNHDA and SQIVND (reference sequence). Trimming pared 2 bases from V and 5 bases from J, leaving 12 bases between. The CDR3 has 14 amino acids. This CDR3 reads CASSIRSQGYGYTF. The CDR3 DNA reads TGTGCCAGTAGTATAAGGTCACAGGGATATGGCTACACCTTC.

CDR3 loop: CASSPIQGVNEKLFF. CDR3 in DNA: TGTGCCAGCAGCCCCATACAGGGGGTTAATGAAAAACTGTTTTTT. The chain joins TRBV6-1 to TRBJ1-4; 8 bases align to TRBD1. Trimming at V came to 6 bases and at J to 4 bases, leaving 7 bases not matched to a gene. The CDR3 consists of 15 residues. CDR1 is MNHNS and CDR2 is SASEGT in the germline V gene.

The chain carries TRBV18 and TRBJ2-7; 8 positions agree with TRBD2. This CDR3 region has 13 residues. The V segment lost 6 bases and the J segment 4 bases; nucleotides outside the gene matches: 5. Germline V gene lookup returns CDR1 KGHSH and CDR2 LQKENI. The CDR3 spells CASSPGGGYEQYF. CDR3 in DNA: TGTGCCAGCTCCCCCGGGGGGGGGTACGAGCAGTACTTC.

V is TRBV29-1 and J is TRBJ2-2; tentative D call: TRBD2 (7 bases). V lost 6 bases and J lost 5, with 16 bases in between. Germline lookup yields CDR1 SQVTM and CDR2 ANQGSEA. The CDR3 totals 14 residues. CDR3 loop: CSVSGGGGTGELFF. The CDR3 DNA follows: TGCAGCGTCTCCGGAGGGGGAGGGACCGGGGAGCTGTTTTTT.

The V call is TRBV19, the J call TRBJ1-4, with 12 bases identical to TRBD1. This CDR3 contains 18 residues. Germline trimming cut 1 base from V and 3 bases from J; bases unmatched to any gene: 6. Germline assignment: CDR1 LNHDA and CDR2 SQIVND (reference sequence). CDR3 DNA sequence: TGTGCCAGTAGTATAGCGCCGGGACAGGGGGCCTCTAATGAAAAACTGTTTTTT. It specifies CASSIAPGQGASNEKLFF.

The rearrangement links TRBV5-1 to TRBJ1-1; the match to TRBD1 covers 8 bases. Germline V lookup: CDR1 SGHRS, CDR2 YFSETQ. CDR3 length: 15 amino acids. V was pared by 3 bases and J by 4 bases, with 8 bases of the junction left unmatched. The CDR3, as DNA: TGCGCCAGCAGCTCGGCAGGGGGCGGAGGCACTGAAGCTTTCTTT. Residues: CASSSAGGGGTEAFF.

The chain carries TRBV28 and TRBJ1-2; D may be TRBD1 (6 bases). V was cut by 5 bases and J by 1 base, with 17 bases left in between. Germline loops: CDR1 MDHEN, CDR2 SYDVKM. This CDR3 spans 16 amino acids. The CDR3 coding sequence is TGTGCCAGCAGTACCCGATTGACAGGCCTTAACTATGGCTACACCTTC. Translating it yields CASSTRLTGLNYGYTF.

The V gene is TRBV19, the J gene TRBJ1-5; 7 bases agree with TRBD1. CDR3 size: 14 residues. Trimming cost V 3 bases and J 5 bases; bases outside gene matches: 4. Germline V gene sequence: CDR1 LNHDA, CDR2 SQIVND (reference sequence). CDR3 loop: CASSIWQGDQPQHF. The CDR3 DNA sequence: TGTGCCAGTAGTATTTGGCAGGGGGATCAGCCCCAGCATTTT.

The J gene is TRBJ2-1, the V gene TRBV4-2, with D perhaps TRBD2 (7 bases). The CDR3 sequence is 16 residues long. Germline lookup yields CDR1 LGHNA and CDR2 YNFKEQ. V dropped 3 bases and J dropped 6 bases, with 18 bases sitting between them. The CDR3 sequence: CASSHQGRGAINEQFF. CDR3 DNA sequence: TGTGCCAGCAGCCACCAAGGCCGGGGGGCTATCAATGAGCAGTTCTTC.

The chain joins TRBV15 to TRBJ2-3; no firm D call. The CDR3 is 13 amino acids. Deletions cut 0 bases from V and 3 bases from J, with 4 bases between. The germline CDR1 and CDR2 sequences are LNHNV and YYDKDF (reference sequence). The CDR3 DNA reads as TGTGCCACCAGCAGAGACTTGACAGATACGCAGTATTTT. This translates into CATSRDLTDTQYF.

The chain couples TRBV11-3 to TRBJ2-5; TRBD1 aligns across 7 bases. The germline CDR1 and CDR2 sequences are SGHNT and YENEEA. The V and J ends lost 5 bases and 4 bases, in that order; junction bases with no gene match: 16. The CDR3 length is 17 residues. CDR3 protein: CASSTRSKQGSGETQYF. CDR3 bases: TGTGCCAGCAGCACCAGGTCAAAACAGGGGTCGGGAGAGACCCAGTACTTC.

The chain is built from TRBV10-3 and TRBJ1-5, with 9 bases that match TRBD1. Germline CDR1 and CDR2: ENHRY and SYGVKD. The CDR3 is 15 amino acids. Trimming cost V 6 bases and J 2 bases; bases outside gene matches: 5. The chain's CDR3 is CAISTTGGGNQPQHF. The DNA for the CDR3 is TGTGCCATCAGCACCACAGGGGGCGGCAATCAGCCCCAGCATTTT.

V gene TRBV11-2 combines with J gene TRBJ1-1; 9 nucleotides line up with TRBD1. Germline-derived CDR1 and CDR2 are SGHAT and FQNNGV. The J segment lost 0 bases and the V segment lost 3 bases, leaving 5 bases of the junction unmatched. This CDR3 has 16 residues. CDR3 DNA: TGTGCCAGCAGCTTGGGACAGGGCCCTATGAACACTGAAGCTTTCTTT. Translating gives CASSLGQGPMNTEAFF. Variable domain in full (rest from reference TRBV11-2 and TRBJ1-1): EAGVAQSPRYKIIEKRQSVAFWCNPISGHATLYWYQQILGQGPKLLIQFQNNGVVDDSQLPKDRFSAERLKGVDSTLKIQPAKLEDSAVYLCASSLGQGPMNTEAFFGQGTRLTVV.

The CDR3 nucleotides read TGCGCCAGCAGCCAAGAGTTCCGGGGTAGCGGGAGTAATGAGCAGTTCTTC. Its protein product is CASSQEFRGSGSNEQFF. This chain joins TRBV4-3 and TRBJ2-1; 9 nucleotides align to TRBD2. The V gene end was trimmed by 0 bases and the J gene end by 7 bases; junction bases not matched to a gene: 10. The CDR3 length is 17 residues. CDR1 and CDR2 (germline): LGHNA, YSLEER.

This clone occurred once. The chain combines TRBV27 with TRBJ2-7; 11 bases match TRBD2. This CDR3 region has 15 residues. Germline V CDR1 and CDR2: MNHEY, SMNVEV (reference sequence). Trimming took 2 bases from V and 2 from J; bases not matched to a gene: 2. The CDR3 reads CASSLSSGGAYEQYF. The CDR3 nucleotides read TGTGCCAGCAGTTTAAGTAGCGGGGGGGCCTACGAGCAGTACTTC.

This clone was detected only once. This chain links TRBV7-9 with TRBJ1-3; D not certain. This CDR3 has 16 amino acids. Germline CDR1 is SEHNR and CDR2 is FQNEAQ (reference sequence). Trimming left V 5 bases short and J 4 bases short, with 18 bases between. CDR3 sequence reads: CASSHAAEGSGNTIYF. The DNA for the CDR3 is TGTGCCAGCAGCCACGCCGCGGAGGGATCAGGAAACACCATATATTTT.

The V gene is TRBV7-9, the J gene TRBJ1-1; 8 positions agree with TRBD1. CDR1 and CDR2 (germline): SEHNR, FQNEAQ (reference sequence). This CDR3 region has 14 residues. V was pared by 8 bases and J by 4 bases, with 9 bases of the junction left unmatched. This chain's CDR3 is CASPKQGASTEAFF. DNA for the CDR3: TGTGCCAGCCCAAAGCAGGGGGCGAGCACTGAAGCTTTCTTT. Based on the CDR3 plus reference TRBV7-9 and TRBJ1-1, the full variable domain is DTGVSQNPRHKITKRGQNVTFRCDPISEHNRLYWYRQTLGQGPEFLTYFQNEAQLEKSRLLSDRFSAERPKGSFSTLEIQRTEQGDSAMYLCASPKQGASTEAFFGQGTRLTVV.

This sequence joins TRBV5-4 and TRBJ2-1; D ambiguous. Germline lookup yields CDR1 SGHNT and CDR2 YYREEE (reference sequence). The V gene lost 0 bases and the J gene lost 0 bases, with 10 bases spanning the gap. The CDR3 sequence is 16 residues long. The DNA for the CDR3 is TGTGCCAGCAGCTTGGCCCATGCAGTCTCCTACAATGAGCAGTTCTTC. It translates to CASSLAHAVSYNEQFF.

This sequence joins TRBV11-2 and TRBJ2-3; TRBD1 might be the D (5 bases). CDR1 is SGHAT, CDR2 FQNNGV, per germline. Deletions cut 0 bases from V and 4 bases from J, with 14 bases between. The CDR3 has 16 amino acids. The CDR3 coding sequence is TGTGCCAGCAGCTTAGACATGGCAGGGAACGCAGATACGCAGTATTTT. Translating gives CASSLDMAGNADTQYF. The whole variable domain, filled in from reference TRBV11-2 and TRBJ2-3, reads EAGVAQSPRYKIIEKRQSVAFWCNPISGHATLYWYQQILGQGPKLLIQFQNNGVVDDSQLPKDRFSAERLKGVDSTLKIQPAKLEDSAVYLCASSLDMAGNADTQYFGPGTRLTVL.

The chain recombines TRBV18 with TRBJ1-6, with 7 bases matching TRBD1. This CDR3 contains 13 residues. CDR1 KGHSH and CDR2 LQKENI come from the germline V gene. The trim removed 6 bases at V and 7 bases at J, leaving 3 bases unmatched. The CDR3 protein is CASSTGQNSPLHF. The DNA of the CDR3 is TGTGCCAGCTCGACAGGGCAGAATTCACCCCTCCACTTT.

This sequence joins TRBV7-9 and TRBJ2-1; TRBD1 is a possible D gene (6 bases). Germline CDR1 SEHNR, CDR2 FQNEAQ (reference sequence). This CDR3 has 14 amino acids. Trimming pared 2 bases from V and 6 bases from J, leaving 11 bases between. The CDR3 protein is CASSLLQGSNEQFF. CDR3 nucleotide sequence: TGTGCCAGCAGCTTACTACAGGGCAGCAATGAGCAGTTCTTC.

CDR3 loop: CASSVQGSGTQYF. The DNA of the CDR3 is TGTGCCAGTAGTGTACAGGGGAGTGGGACGCAGTATTTT. The J gene is TRBJ2-3, the V gene TRBV19; TRBD1 agrees at 7 bases. The CDR3 sequence is 13 residues long. Germline CDR1 is LNHDA and CDR2 is SQIVND (reference sequence). Losses at the gene ends were 5 bases for V and 9 bases for J; bases not matched to a gene: 8.

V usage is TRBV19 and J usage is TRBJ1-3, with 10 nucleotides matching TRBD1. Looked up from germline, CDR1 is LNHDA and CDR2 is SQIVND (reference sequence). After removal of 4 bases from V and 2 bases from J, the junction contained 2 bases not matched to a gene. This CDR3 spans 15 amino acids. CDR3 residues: CASSTGTGAGNTIYF. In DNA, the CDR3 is TGTGCCAGTAGTACCGGGACAGGGGCTGGAAACACCATATATTTT.

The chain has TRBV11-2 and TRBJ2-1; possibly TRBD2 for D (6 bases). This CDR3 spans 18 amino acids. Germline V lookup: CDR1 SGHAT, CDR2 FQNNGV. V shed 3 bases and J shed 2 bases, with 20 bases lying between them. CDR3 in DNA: TGTGCCAGCAGCTTCGGGTCTCTAGGAGGAGGGCCCTACAATGAGCAGTTCTTC. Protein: CASSFGSLGGGPYNEQFF.